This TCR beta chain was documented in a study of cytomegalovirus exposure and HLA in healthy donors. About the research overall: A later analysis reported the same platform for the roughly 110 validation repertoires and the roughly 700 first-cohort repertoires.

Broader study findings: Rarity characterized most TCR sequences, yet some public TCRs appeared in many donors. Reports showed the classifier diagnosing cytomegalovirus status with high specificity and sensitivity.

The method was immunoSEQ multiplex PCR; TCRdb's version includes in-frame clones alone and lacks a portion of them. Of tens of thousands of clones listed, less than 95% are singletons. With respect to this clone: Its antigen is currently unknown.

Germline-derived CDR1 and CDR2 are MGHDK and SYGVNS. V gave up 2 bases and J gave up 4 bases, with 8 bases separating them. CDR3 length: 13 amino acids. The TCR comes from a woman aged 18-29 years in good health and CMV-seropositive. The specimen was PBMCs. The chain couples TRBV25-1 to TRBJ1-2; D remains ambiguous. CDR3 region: CASSELVGYGYTF. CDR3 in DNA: TGTGCCAGCAGTGAACTAGTGGGCTATGGCTACACCTTC.